One sample yielded the 27 T cell receptor beta chains listed below, sequenced in a study of T cell responses to AZD1222 COVID-19 vaccine. The assay was immunoSEQ multiplex PCR, and TCRdb's table has in-frame clones only and misses some. The sample has approximately 120,000 clones; over 85% are singletons. Sequences were derived from peripheral blood, sampled on day 0 of AZD1222 vaccination. All receptors come from an adult in good health.

This clone was recorded only once. The rearrangement links TRBV6-6 to TRBJ1-1; 7 bases fit TRBD1. The V gene end was trimmed by 6 bases and the J gene end by 4 bases; junction bases not matched to a gene: 11. Germline V lookup: CDR1 MNHNY, CDR2 SVGAGI (reference sequence). This CDR3 has 15 amino acids. CDR3 nucleotide sequence: TGTGCCAGCAGCCCCAGACAGGGAGGCGGCACTGAAGCTTTCTTT. The encoded protein is CASSPRQGGGTEAFF.

The chain has TRBV19 and TRBJ1-2; weak D call: TRBD1 (5 bases). This CDR3 is built from 16 residues. The V gene lost 3 bases and the J gene lost 3 bases, with 17 bases spanning the gap. Per germline, CDR1 LNHDA and CDR2 SQIVND (reference sequence). The CDR3 DNA sequence: TGTGCCAGTAGTATGGTAGGGGAAAGGGCCTACTATGGCTACACCTTC. It specifies CASSMVGERAYYGYTF.

V gene TRBV6-5 combines with J gene TRBJ1-3; no clear D gene. Germline values: CDR1 MNHEY, CDR2 SVGAGI. Trimming stripped 5 bases from V and 0 bases from J, with 11 bases between. The CDR3 length is 15 residues. The CDR3 protein is CASSRILSSGNTIYF. CDR3 in DNA: TGTGCCAGCAGTCGTATCCTAAGCTCTGGAAACACCATATATTTT.

The genes are TRBV18 and TRBJ1-1, with 9 bases aligning to TRBD1. Germline V gene lookup returns CDR1 KGHSH and CDR2 LQKENI. V lost 2 bases to trimming and J lost 7 bases; unmatched junction nucleotides: 8. The CDR3 loop spans 15 amino acids. CDR3: CASSPSTGGTGEAFF. CDR3 in DNA: TGTGCCAGCTCACCATCGACAGGGGGGACGGGTGAAGCTTTCTTT.

This rearrangement joins TRBV6-2 or TRBV6-3 to TRBJ1-2; D is ambiguous. V lost 3 bases and J 6 bases, leaving 5 bases between the germline ends. The CDR3 runs 11 residues. CDR1 is MNHEY, CDR2 SVGEGT, per germline. CDR3 in amino acids: CASSYSHGYTF. The CDR3 region has the DNA TGTGCCAGCAGTTATAGCCATGGCTACACCTTC.

The chain couples TRBV5-1 to TRBJ1-2, with D possibly being TRBD1 (6 bases). This CDR3 is built from 14 residues. The V end lost 6 bases, the J end lost 4 bases, and 16 bases lay between the germline ends. Germline assignment: CDR1 SGHRS and CDR2 YFSETQ. The CDR3 bases are TGCGCCAGCACCGAATTTGGACAGTCCTATGGCTACACCTTC. Protein: CASTEFGQSYGYTF.

This chain joins TRBV13 and TRBJ2-7; 7 nucleotides line up with TRBD2. Germline assignment: CDR1 PRHDT and CDR2 FYEKMQ (reference sequence). Trimming took 3 bases from V and 3 from J; bases not matched to a gene: 11. The CDR3 covers 16 residues. The CDR3 loop reads CASSFRTSDPFYEQYF. The CDR3 DNA is TGTGCCAGCAGCTTTCGAACTAGCGATCCTTTCTACGAGCAGTACTTC. The full variable domain, rest sourced from reference TRBV13 and TRBJ2-7, is AAGVIQSPRHLIKEKRETATLKCYPIPRHDTVYWYQQGPGQDPQFLISFYEKMQSDKGSIPDRFSAQQFSDYHSELNMSSLELGDSALYFCASSFRTSDPFYEQYFGPGTRLTVT.

This chain connects TRBV4-3 to TRBJ2-7; unclear D gene. This CDR3 has 14 amino acids. V dropped 3 bases and J dropped 7 bases, with 16 bases sitting between them. Germline-derived CDR1 and CDR2 are LGHNA and YSLEER. The CDR3 DNA sequence: TGCGCCAGCAGCCAGGAGACTTTACTGGGGGAGCAGTACTTC. It is translated as CASSQETLLGEQYF.

The genes are TRBV29-1 and TRBJ1-2; 9 bases line up with TRBD1. The CDR3 extends over 14 amino acids. Losses at the gene ends were 7 bases for V and 2 bases for J; bases not matched to a gene: 8. In germline, CDR1 is SQVTM, CDR2 ANQGSEA. DNA of the CDR3: TGCAGCGCTACGGGACAGGGAGAGAACTATGGCTACACCTTC. Protein: CSATGQGENYGYTF.

In this sample, this clone turned up a few times. This CDR3 is also generated by other DNA sequences in the sample. This chain connects TRBV7-9 to TRBJ2-2; D not certain. The CDR3 sequence is 12 residues long. CDR1 is SEHNR, CDR2 FQNEAQ, per germline (reference sequence). V lost 2 bases to trimming and J lost 2 bases, with 0 bases between them. The CDR3 sequence: CASSLNTGELFF. The CDR3 DNA sequence: TGTGCCAGCAGCTTAAACACCGGGGAGCTGTTTTTT. The variable domain in full, with the rest retrieved from reference TRBV7-9 and TRBJ2-2, is DTGVSQNPRHKITKRGQNVTFRCDPISEHNRLYWYRQTLGQGPEFLTYFQNEAQLEKSRLLSDRFSAERPKGSFSTLEIQRTEQGDSAMYLCASSLNTGELFFGEGSRLTVL.

The genes are TRBV28 and TRBJ2-5, with TRBD2 matching 8 bases. There are 15 residues in the CDR3. The junction had 6 bases not matched to a gene; V was cut back by 5 bases and J by 1 base. The germline CDR1 and CDR2 sequences are MDHEN and SYDVKM. The CDR3: CASSTHAGGQETQYF. In nucleotides, the CDR3 is TGTGCCAGCAGTACCCATGCGGGGGGCCAAGAGACCCAGTACTTC.

The V call is TRBV7-7, the J call TRBJ2-1; the D is unclear. This CDR3 region has 13 residues. V lost 2 bases, J lost 5 bases, and 7 bases lay in between. From germline, CDR1 is SSHAT and CDR2 FNYEAQ (reference sequence). CDR3 protein: CASSLSENNEQFF. The CDR3, as DNA: TGTGCCAGCAGCTTATCTGAGAACAATGAGCAGTTCTTC.

The chain couples TRBV28 to TRBJ2-3, with no clear D. Germline values: CDR1 MDHEN, CDR2 SYDVKM. Between the trimmed V and J ends, which lost 5 bases and 10 bases, there was a span of 13 bases. The CDR3 runs to 12 residues. CDR3 DNA sequence: TGTGCCAGCAGTACTGGCTCGAGATCGCAGTATTTT. This sequence encodes CASSTGSRSQYF.

V is TRBV28 and J is TRBJ1-1, with unresolved D. Looked up from germline, CDR1 is MDHEN and CDR2 is SYDVKM. V was trimmed by 1 base and J by 2 bases, leaving 14 bases between them. The CDR3 length is 16 residues. The CDR3, as DNA: TGTGCCAGCAGTTTATCCGGCGGTCAATTTAACACTGAAGCTTTCTTT. It translates to CASSLSGGQFNTEAFF.

The chain joins TRBV2 to TRBJ1-2, with 11 bases matching TRBD1. Per the germline V gene, CDR1 is SNHLY and CDR2 is FYNNEI. The CDR3 length is 19 residues. The trim removed 3 bases at V and 3 bases at J, leaving 15 bases unmatched. CDR3 DNA: TGTGCCAGCAGTGAGCCGGGACAGGGGGAATTCGGGCCGGACTATGGCTACACCTTC. Translation gives CASSEPGQGEFGPDYGYTF.

The chain has TRBV2 and TRBJ2-1; unclear D gene. Trimming took off 4 bases at V and 4 bases at J, with 14 bases between the two ends. The CDR3 is 15 amino acids. Germline CDR1 is SNHLY and CDR2 is FYNNEI. In DNA form, the CDR3 reads TGTGCCAGCAGTGGGGTCTTTCTACCGTACAATGAGCAGTTCTTC. Translated, it gives CASSGVFLPYNEQFF.

This chain uses TRBV7-8 with TRBJ2-1, with D possibly TRBD2 on 5 matching bases. Germline V gives CDR1 SGHVS, CDR2 FQNEAQ. The CDR3 loop spans 15 amino acids. Trimming cost V 2 bases and J 8 bases, with 16 bases left between them. The CDR3 coding sequence is TGTGCCAGCAGCTTAAGGGAATGGAGGAACGATGAGCAGTTCTTC. Encoded protein: CASSLREWRNDEQFF.

The chain couples TRBV5-6 to TRBJ1-2, with D possibly matching TRBD1 (6 bases). Germline assignment: CDR1 SGHDT and CDR2 YYEEEE. This CDR3 is built from 13 residues. V was clipped by 4 bases and J by 7 bases, with 14 bases between them. The CDR3 DNA sequence: TGTGCCAGCAGCCTCGGGGGGGCCGCTGGCTACACCTTC. Residues: CASSLGGAAGYTF.

The chain is built from TRBV30 and TRBJ1-5; D is unresolved. This CDR3 is 12 amino acids long. Germline CDR1 is GTSNPN and CDR2 is SVGIG (reference sequence). V dropped 1 base and J dropped 7 bases, with 8 bases sitting between them. CDR3 nucleotides: TGTGCCTGGAGTGCTAGGGCGCAGCCCCAGCATTTT. It codes for CAWSARAQPQHF. Supplemented by reference TRBV30 and TRBJ1-5, the full variable domain reads SQTIHQWPATLVQPVGSPLSLECTVEGTSNPNLYWYRQAAGRGLQLLFYSVGIGQISSEVPQNLSASRPQDRQFILSSKKLLLSDSGFYLCAWSARAQPQHFGDGTRLSIL.

The rearrangement uses TRBV6-2 or TRBV6-3 and TRBJ1-4; D is perhaps TRBD1 (6 bases). Germline V gene lookup returns CDR1 MNHEY and CDR2 SVGEGT. V was pared by 5 bases and J by 8 bases, with 15 bases between. This CDR3 is built from 14 residues. The CDR3 region is CASSGPSTGEKLFF. Written as DNA, the CDR3 is TGTGCCAGCAGTGGACCCTCGACAGGAGAAAAACTGTTTTTT.

V and J are TRBV28 and TRBJ2-7; 9 bases match TRBD1. CDR1 and CDR2 (germline): MDHEN, SYDVKM. This CDR3 spans 12 amino acids. V trimming: 5 bases; J trimming: 7 bases; junction bases outside the gene matches: 3. The DNA for the CDR3 is TGTGCCAGCAGTACGACAGGGGGGGAGCAGTACTTC. It translates to CASSTTGGEQYF.

The CDR3 DNA reads TGTGCCAGCAGCCAAATCAGGACAGGAGGTTCACCCCTCCACTTT. Its translation: CASSQIRTGGSPLHF. The V gene is TRBV14, the J gene TRBJ1-6; 7 bases align to TRBD1. The CDR3 is made up of 15 amino acids. The V gene end was trimmed by 2 bases and the J gene end by 9 bases; junction bases not matched to a gene: 7. Germline loops: CDR1 SGHDN, CDR2 FVKESK.

The V gene is TRBV28, the J gene TRBJ1-1, with a weak D call TRBD1 (6 bases). Germline V CDR1 and CDR2: MDHEN, SYDVKM. The CDR3 has 14 residues. The V and J ends lost 4 bases and 1 base respectively, with 10 bases between them. This chain's CDR3 is CASSSTTGNTEAFF. The CDR3 DNA is TGTGCCAGCAGTTCTACGACAGGGAACACTGAAGCTTTCTTT. Full variable domain (missing parts from reference TRBV28 and TRBJ1-1): DVKVTQSSRYLVKRTGEKVFLECVQDMDHENMFWYRQDPGLGLRLIYFSYDVKMKEKGDIPEGYSVSREKKERFSLILESASTNQTSMYLCASSSTTGNTEAFFGQGTRLTVV.

V is TRBV3-1 (or the pseudogene TRBV3-2) and J is TRBJ1-2; D gene ambiguous. There are 15 residues in the CDR3. Germline CDR1 is LGHDT and CDR2 is YNNKEL (reference sequence). V lost 3 bases and J lost 3, with 14 bases in between. The CDR3, as DNA: TGTGCCAGCAGCCACGGTCAAAGGACGTACTATGGCTACACCTTC. Protein: CASSHGQRTYYGYTF.

V gene TRBV19 combines with J gene TRBJ1-5; 9 nucleotides align to TRBD1. V shed 6 bases and J 2 bases; nucleotides not matched to a gene: 5. The CDR3 consists of 15 residues. Germline V gives CDR1 LNHDA, CDR2 SQIVND (reference sequence). DNA for the CDR3: TGTGCCAGTAGACTGGACAGGGGTGGCAATCAGCCCCAGCATTTT. This sequence encodes CASRLDRGGNQPQHF.

This chain uses TRBV5-4 with TRBJ2-7; 7 nucleotides line up with TRBD2. J was trimmed by 2 bases and V by 1 base; bases with no gene match: 6. The CDR3 has 15 residues. CDR1 is SGHNT and CDR2 is YYREEE in the germline V gene (reference sequence). The CDR3 spells CASSLFGRQTYEQYF. The CDR3 DNA is TGTGCCAGCAGCTTGTTCGGGAGGCAAACCTACGAGCAGTACTTC.

This clone was counted once. The rearrangement joins TRBV9 to TRBJ2-5; 9 bases are a match to TRBD2. V lost 0 bases to trimming and J lost 5 bases; unmatched junction nucleotides: 14. CDR3 length: 18 residues. CDR1 and CDR2 (germline): SGDLS, YYNGEE. This chain's CDR3 is CASSVGPGGRADGETQYF. CDR3 DNA sequence: TGTGCCAGCAGCGTAGGGCCTGGCGGGAGGGCGGATGGGGAGACCCAGTACTTC. Full variable domain (remainder filled in from reference TRBV9 and TRBJ2-5): DSGVTQTPKHLITATGQRVTLRCSPRSGDLSVYWYQQSLDQGLQFLIQYYNGEERAKGNILERFSAQQFPDLHSELNLSSLELGDSALYFCASSVGPGGRADGETQYFGPGTRLLVL.